These T cell receptor beta chains were read from a single sample in a study of cytomegalovirus exposure and HLA in healthy donors. Generated by immunoSEQ multiplex PCR, the TCRdb table keeps only in-frame clones and is missing some. The table records some 150,000 clones, around 80% of them present only once. Sequences were obtained from PBMCs. The receptors stem from a woman between 40 and 50 years old in good health and CMV-seropositive. CDR3s include the opening cysteine and the closing phenylalanine or tryptophan.

v_call	j_call	cdr3_aa
TRBV6-5	TRBJ1-2	CASSYSGGSNGYTF
TRBV11-3	TRBJ2-3	CASSLETIAGSRRYF
TRBV28	TRBJ1-2	CASSPGGGWYGYTF
TRBV10-1	TRBJ2-1	CASSESYGGIGSYNEQFF
TRBV19	TRBJ2-7	CASSRDRGSGLYEQYF
TRBV7-8	TRBJ1-1	CASSLNHRDTGTEAFF
TRBV6-5	TRBJ1-6	CASSAEGRGSPLHF
TRBV7-3	TRBJ1-4	CASSPSGGVGEKLFF
TRBV7-2	TRBJ1-2	CASSPSQTGFGYTF
TRBV28	TRBJ1-4	CASGQGQTYEKLFF
TRBV18	TRBJ2-2	CASSPRGQTNTGELFF
TRBV2	TRBJ2-5	CASSDPVLAGGVETQYF
TRBV29-1	TRBJ1-2	CSVERGFQEYGYTF
TRBV18	TRBJ1-2	CASSPSHVPGYGYTF
TRBV18	TRBJ2-3	CASSGGSTDTQYF
TRBV19	TRBJ2-1	CASSIPGDRVNEQFF
TRBV5-1	TRBJ2-2	CASSPTGDTGELFF
TRBV7-3	TRBJ1-1	CASRRTGSTHTEAFF
TRBV28	TRBJ1-6	CASRAGTGWNSPLHF
TRBV18	TRBJ2-5	CASSPPAQGGPQYF
TRBV20-1	TRBJ2-1	CSRSIYNEQFF
TRBV10-1	TRBJ2-1	CASSEGGGIFAEQFF
TRBV29-1	TRBJ1-1	CSVEPLGGNTEAFF
TRBV30	TRBJ2-1	CAYRTSGYNEQFF
TRBV7-3	TRBJ2-7	CASSLNGLAGGPREQYF
TRBV28	TRBJ2-7	CASSFSGSSYEQYF
TRBV11-3	TRBJ2-7	CASRGQREGHEQYF
TRBV7-2	TRBJ2-2	CASSVSGRATGELFF
TRBV19	TRBJ2-1	CASSRGLAGSQFF
TRBV21-1	TRBJ2-2	CASSRNGELFF
TRBV2	TRBJ2-5	CASQAPGLAGGRGETQYF
TRBV6-6	TRBJ2-7	CASSYNPGTAYEQYF
TRBV15	TRBJ1-2	CATSRGDINYGYTF
TRBV9	TRBJ2-7	CASSVGQNPTYEQYF
TRBV11-2	TRBJ2-7	CASSPPDGQGFSYEQYF
TRBV7-9	TRBJ2-1	CASSRLDNEQFF
TRBV6-5	TRBJ2-1	CASSTTDRVRQFF
TRBV11-2	TRBJ2-5	CASSLGGTGGWGTQYF
TRBV7-2	TRBJ1-4	CASSRGGGNEKLFF
TRBV9	TRBJ2-2	CASSVAPGGSAGELFF
TRBV19	TRBJ2-5	CASSLPGLRVYF
TRBV6-1	TRBJ2-1	CASSERSGLAGVFYNEQFF
TRBV29-1	TRBJ2-1	CSVRGLAGIYNEQFF
TRBV10-3	TRBJ1-2	CAISEPGQGMKDYGYTF
TRBV27	TRBJ1-1	CASTPLGGLNTEAFF
TRBV7-2	TRBJ1-1	CASSLDYGNTEAFF
TRBV5-4	TRBJ2-7	CASSFAGSYEQYF
TRBV30	TRBJ2-5	CAWSLDRGLVETQYF
TRBV30	TRBJ2-1	CAWAGTSGRGIYNEQFF
TRBV7-9	TRBJ2-3	CASSPFSARDTQYF
TRBV19	TRBJ1-5	CASCSVPPGGQPQHF
TRBV11-2	TRBJ1-3	CASSPAGTAYNTIYF
TRBV9	TRBJ2-3	CASSVAGRGTDTQYF
TRBV6-4	TRBJ2-7	CASSRVRLGGGDYEQYF
TRBV5-5	TRBJ2-7	CASSAGLADVNEQYF
TRBV7-7	TRBJ2-6	CASSQGWGANVLTF
TRBV7-2	TRBJ2-2	CASSSLGLAGVTGELFF
TRBV7-9	TRBJ2-7	CASTLGTRVSYEQYF
TRBV30	TRBJ1-5	CAWSDGGGQPQHF